This entry features one TCR beta chain sequence. Its antigen is not identified. The V end was cut by 3 bases, the J end by 5 bases, with 13 bases between. CDR1 is KGHSH and CDR2 is LQKENI in the germline V gene. This CDR3 contains 14 residues. This sample is drawn from a study of vaccination effects on CD4 cells after COVID-19. In the study overall: The ViraFEST assay expanded antigen-specific CD4+ T cells with viral peptide pools before sequencing.

Produced via immunoSEQ multiplex PCR; TCRdb's table is partial and in-frame only. The sample consists of around 66,000 clones, 70% to 75% of them appearing once. When about ten days of culture had elapsed, CD4+ T cells were isolated. Participants received two doses of either the BNT162b2 or mRNA-1273 vaccine. Overall study results and limits: Convalescent patients were few in the study, and early post-infection timepoints were absent.

Material: CD4+ T cells from PBMCs cultured without peptide, obtained after COVID-19 vaccination. The genes are TRBV18 and TRBJ1-1, with D perhaps matching TRBD1 (6 bases). The origin of this receptor is a human donor who received a COVID-19 vaccine. The CDR3 loop is CASSPISQGTEAFF. The CDR3, as DNA: TGTGCCAGCTCACCGATAAGTCAGGGGACTGAAGCTTTCTTT.